The entry below gives a single T cell receptor (beta chain) sequence along with its context. Its target is unknown. This entry comes from a study of CD8 T cells in ankylosing spondylitis. Study-wide points: What appeared characteristic of ankylosing spondylitis blood was a TCR beta motif of several highly homologous variants. Matched ankylosing spondylitis synovial fluid reportedly showed significant enrichment of disease-linked clones.

Quantitative molecular-barcoded 5'-RACE generated the TCR beta libraries. TCRdb ran MiXCR on the 5' RACE reads and lists one entry per CDR3 protein. Here the sample spans more than 250,000 distinct CDR3 sequences, 11% being singletons. This receptor was identified in a female donor with ankylosing spondylitis or in good health (not recorded which). The sample was blood, either unsorted or a sorted T cell fraction (not recorded which).

The CDR3 nucleotides read TGCGCCAGCAGCTTGGCTCAACGGGGAGATACGCAGTATTTT. It encodes CASSLAQRGDTQYF. V gene TRBV5-1 combines with J gene TRBJ2-3; TRBD2 might be the D (5 bases). V lost 0 bases, J lost 5 bases, and 10 bases lay in between. Germline V gene sequence: CDR1 SGHRS, CDR2 YFSETQ. The CDR3 runs 14 residues.